The 15 T cell receptor beta chains given below trace back to one sample, sequenced in a study of T cell changes during pregnancy in multiple sclerosis. Sequencing was performed with immunoSEQ multiplex PCR; in TCRdb, only in-frame clones are kept and a portion is missing. This sample has approximately 60,000 clones, with roughly 91% found just once. The sample here was peripheral blood, taken in the third trimester of pregnancy. These TCRs come from a female donor in good health, enrolled as a control in a pregnancy study.

The CDR3 sequence is CASSIMTGQGSEKLFF. The CDR3 nucleotides read TGTGCCAGTAGTATAATGACAGGACAGGGGAGTGAAAAACTGTTTTTT. The rearrangement uses TRBV19 and TRBJ1-4; 9 nucleotides match TRBD1. Germline-derived CDR1 and CDR2 are LNHDA and SQIVND (reference sequence). J was trimmed by 7 bases and V by 2 bases; bases with no gene match: 8. This CDR3 comprises 16 residues. Full variable domain (outside the CDR3, taken from reference TRBV19 and TRBJ1-4): DGGITQSPKYLFRKEGQNVTLSCEQNLNHDAMYWYRQDPGQGLRLIYYSQIVNDFQKGDIAEGYSVSREKKESFPLTVTSAQKNPTAFYLCASSIMTGQGSEKLFFGSGTQLSVL.

CDR3 coding DNA: TGCGCCAGCAGCCGAACCGGGACAGAACACGATAGCAATCAGCCCCAGCATTTT. As protein: CASSRTGTEHDSNQPQHF. This chain connects TRBV4-1 to TRBJ1-5, with 7 bases that match TRBD1. Germline V lookup: CDR1 MGHRA, CDR2 YSYEKL. This CDR3 region has 18 residues. The ends lost 4 bases at V and 0 bases at J; junction bases unmatched: 12.

In this sample, this clone turned up a few times. This sequence joins TRBV19 and TRBJ1-1, with 7 bases aligning to TRBD1. After removal of 5 bases from V and 6 bases from J, the junction contained 9 bases not matched to a gene. CDR1 and CDR2 from the germline V gene are LNHDA and SQIVND (reference sequence). CDR3 length: 14 residues. The CDR3 DNA reads TGTGCCAGTAGTGACGGAACAGGGGATCCTGAAGCTTTCTTT. It is translated as CASSDGTGDPEAFF.

This clone was seen only once. The chain links TRBV4-1 to TRBJ2-7, with TRBD2 matching over 8 bases. The germline CDR1 and CDR2 sequences are MGHRA and YSYEKL. The CDR3 covers 16 residues. With 0 bases clipped from V and 2 bases from J, the junction kept 6 bases outside the gene matches. CDR3 sequence: CASSQEEVAGTYEQYF. Written as DNA, the CDR3 is TGCGCCAGCAGCCAAGAAGAAGTAGCGGGGACCTACGAGCAGTACTTC.

This chain uses TRBV2 with TRBJ1-1; 7 positions match TRBD1. J lost 1 base, V lost 6 bases, and 5 bases had no gene match. This CDR3 is 14 amino acids long. In germline, CDR1 is SNHLY, CDR2 FYNNEI. CDR3 loop: CASRPRQGNTEAFF. The CDR3 DNA reads as TGTGCCAGCAGACCGAGACAGGGGAACACTGAAGCTTTCTTT.

The gene calls are TRBV18 and TRBJ2-6; D ambiguous. Trimming took 1 base from V and 0 from J, leaving 4 bases between them. This CDR3 has 15 residues. In germline, CDR1 is KGHSH, CDR2 LQKENI. The CDR3 reads CASSPQHSGANVLTF. The CDR3 region has the DNA TGTGCCAGCTCACCACAACACTCTGGGGCCAACGTCCTGACTTTC.

The chain carries TRBV9 and TRBJ2-6; the match to TRBD1 covers 7 bases. V lost 3 bases and J lost 0; bases outside the gene matches: 3. This CDR3 region has 16 residues. Germline V lookup: CDR1 SGDLS, CDR2 YYNGEE. CDR3 DNA: TGTGCCAGCAGCGCGGGACAGCACTCTGGGGCCAACGTCCTGACTTTC. This encodes CASSAGQHSGANVLTF.

The chain employs TRBV18 and TRBJ1-2, with a tentative D call TRBD1 (6 bases). In germline, CDR1 is KGHSH, CDR2 LQKENI. V shed 8 bases and J shed 2 bases, with 9 bases lying between them. The CDR3 is 12 amino acids. CDR3 residues: CASATGNYGYTF. CDR3 nucleotides: TGTGCCAGCGCTACAGGGAACTATGGCTACACCTTC.

The rearrangement uses TRBV28 and TRBJ2-7, with TRBD1 matching over 7 bases. The germline V gene has CDR1 MDHEN and CDR2 SYDVKM. Unmatched junction bases numbered 4, after V lost 5 bases and J lost 3 bases. The CDR3 runs to 13 residues. CDR3: CASSHRGRYEQYF. CDR3 DNA sequence: TGTGCCAGCAGTCACAGGGGCCGCTACGAGCAGTACTTC.

The chain combines TRBV7-2 with TRBJ1-2; 7 positions agree with TRBD1. The V gene's germline CDR1 is SGHTA and CDR2 FQGNSA. V was pared by 3 bases and J by 3 bases, with 13 bases of the junction left unmatched. There are 17 residues in the CDR3. CDR3 nucleotide sequence: TGTGCCAGCAGCTTTAGCAGGGGGTCGCCAGATCACTATGGCTACACCTTC. Protein product: CASSFSRGSPDHYGYTF.

The CDR3 DNA follows: TGTGCCTGGACGGGGTCAGGGGTGTCCAAAAACATTCAGTACTTC. This sequence encodes CAWTGSGVSKNIQYF. The J gene is TRBJ2-4, the V gene TRBV30, with TRBD1 as a possible D gene (6 bases). Trimming removed 4 bases from V and 2 bases from J, with 15 bases in between. This CDR3 spans 15 amino acids. The germline CDR1 and CDR2 sequences are GTSNPN and SVGIG (reference sequence).

J is TRBJ1-5 and V is TRBV4-2; 7 bases line up with TRBD1. Germline CDR1 and CDR2: LGHNA and YNFKEQ. CDR3 length: 17 residues. V shed 1 base, J shed 1 base, and the junction held 7 bases outside the gene matches. CDR3 bases: TGTGCCAGCAGCCAAGGACAGGGCGTAGAGAGCAATCAGCCCCAGCATTTT. It translates to CASSQGQGVESNQPQHF.

The chain couples TRBV7-2 to TRBJ2-5; D might be TRBD2 (6 bases). CDR3 length: 15 residues. Deletions cut 4 bases from V and 2 bases from J, with 14 bases between. Germline CDR1 reads SGHTA; CDR2 reads FQGNSA. CDR3 region: CASSSRGGYQETQYF. The CDR3 DNA follows: TGTGCCAGCAGCTCCCGGGGAGGCTATCAAGAGACCCAGTACTTC. The full variable domain, in which reference TRBV7-2 and TRBJ2-5 provide the parts outside the CDR3, is GAGVSQSPSNKVTEKGKDVELRCDPISGHTALYWYRQSLGQGLEFLIYFQGNSAPDKSGLPSDRFSAERTGGSVSTLTIQRTQQEDSAVYLCASSSRGGYQETQYFGPGTRLLVL.

The J gene is TRBJ2-7, the V gene TRBV5-1; a weak D match, TRBD1 (6 bases). The CDR3 is made up of 14 amino acids. Germline CDR1 reads SGHRS; CDR2 reads YFSETQ. The V and J ends lost 0 bases and 2 bases respectively, with 9 bases between them. The CDR3 region has the DNA TGCGCCAGCAGCTTGGGAGCAGGGGCCTACGAGCAGTACTTC. Residues: CASSLGAGAYEQYF. Combining the CDR3 with reference TRBV5-1 and TRBJ2-7 gives the whole variable domain KAGVTQTPRYLIKTRGQQVTLSCSPISGHRSVSWYQQTPGQGLQFLFEYFSETQRNKGNFPGRFSGRQFSNSRSEMNVSTLELGDSALYLCASSLGAGAYEQYFGPGTRLTVT.

The chain couples TRBV6-5 to TRBJ2-2; D possibly corresponds to TRBD1 (6 bases). Looked up from germline, CDR1 is MNHEY and CDR2 is SVGAGI. The CDR3 has 15 residues. Between the trimmed V and J ends, which lost 2 bases and 5 bases, there was a span of 12 bases. This CDR3 reads CASSYQGHLTGELFF. The CDR3 nucleotides are TGTGCCAGCAGTTACCAGGGACACCTAACCGGGGAGCTGTTTTTT.